The 16 T cell receptor beta chains reported below all come from one sample, sequenced in a study of OX40 agonist ivuxolimab in advanced cancers. Assay: immunoSEQ multiplex PCR; the TCRdb copy retains only in-frame clones and omits some. The repertoire includes about 100,000 clones, approximately 90% of them detected once, and approximately 0.58% sits in the top ten. The source was CD4+ or CD8+ T cells sorted from blood, collected in a trial of the OX40 agonist ivuxolimab. The receptors were gathered from an adult with an advanced solid tumor such as melanoma, head and neck, liver or kidney cancer.

The chain joins TRBV5-1 to TRBJ1-1, with no clear D. V was trimmed by 1 base and J by 4 bases, leaving 8 bases between them. The CDR3 runs 13 residues. CDR1 and CDR2 (germline): SGHRS, YFSETQ. CDR3 loop: CASSLLGPTEAFF. In DNA, the CDR3 is TGCGCCAGCAGCTTGCTGGGCCCCACTGAAGCTTTCTTT.

The V call is TRBV28, the J call TRBJ2-3; 10 nucleotides line up with TRBD2. There are 16 residues in the CDR3. The germline V gene has CDR1 MDHEN and CDR2 SYDVKM. Trimming at V came to 3 bases and at J to 2 bases, leaving 5 bases not matched to a gene. The CDR3 DNA sequence: TGTGCCAGCAGTTTCTCTAGCGGGAGATTCACAGATACGCAGTATTTT. Protein sequence: CASSFSSGRFTDTQYF.

The genes are TRBV4-3 and TRBJ2-7; the match to TRBD1 covers 8 bases. This CDR3 comprises 14 residues. V gave up 3 bases and J gave up 3 bases; unmatched junction bases: 4. CDR1 is LGHNA and CDR2 is YSLEER in the germline V gene. CDR3 nucleotide sequence: TGCGCCAGCAGCCAGAGGACAGGGATCTACGAGCAGTACTTC. It yields the protein CASSQRTGIYEQYF.

This chain joins TRBV27 and TRBJ1-5; D unclear. Deletions cut 0 bases from V and 3 bases from J, with 15 bases between. Germline lookup yields CDR1 MNHEY and CDR2 SMNVEV (reference sequence). The length of the CDR3 is 17 residues. This chain's CDR3 is CASSLSRPVGYNQPQHF. The DNA of the CDR3 is TGTGCCAGCAGTTTATCTAGACCGGTGGGTTACAATCAGCCCCAGCATTTT.

This clone was picked up one time. The genes are TRBV15 and TRBJ2-3; 9 bases fit TRBD1. CDR3 length equals 22 residues. Germline V CDR1 and CDR2: LNHNV, YYDKDF (reference sequence). With 8 bases clipped from V and 3 bases from J, the junction kept 30 bases outside the gene matches. The CDR3 DNA is TGTGCCACCTCACAGGGGGCAACAGATACGCAGTATTCTAAGGGGGCAACAGATACGCAGTATTTT. Protein: CATSQGATDTQYSKGATDTQYF.

The rearrangement uses TRBV7-2 and TRBJ2-3; D is unresolved. This CDR3 has 14 amino acids. V lost 0 bases and J lost 0, with 4 bases in between. The germline CDR1 and CDR2 sequences are SGHTA and FQGNSA. CDR3 coding DNA: TGTGCCAGCAGCTTAGCCACTAGCACAGATACGCAGTATTTT. Encoded protein: CASSLATSTDTQYF.

The genes are TRBV18 and TRBJ2-7, with a weak D call TRBD1 (5 bases). The V end lost 2 bases, the J end lost 5 bases, and 16 bases lay between the germline ends. Germline V gene data show CDR1 as KGHSH and CDR2 as LQKENI. The CDR3 spans 15 residues. The CDR3 spells CASSPAFKGLNEQYF. The DNA for the CDR3 is TGTGCCAGCTCACCAGCGTTTAAGGGGTTGAACGAGCAGTACTTC.

V is TRBV5-6 and J is TRBJ2-5, with D perhaps being TRBD1 or TRBD2 (5 bases each). The germline CDR1 and CDR2 sequences are SGHDT and YYEEEE. The length of the CDR3 is 15 residues. Trimming cost V 4 bases and J 2 bases, with 15 bases left between them. This CDR3 reads CASSLRIGAQETQYF. The CDR3 nucleotides are TGTGCCAGCAGCCTTCGGATCGGGGCTCAAGAGACCCAGTACTTC.

The rearrangement links TRBV10-1 to TRBJ2-3, with D uncertain. This CDR3 comprises 12 residues. Germline CDR1 and CDR2: WNHNN and SYGVQD (reference sequence). V lost 8 bases and J 3 bases, leaving 9 bases between the germline ends. The CDR3 DNA follows: TGCGCCAGCTTCTTCGGGACAGATACGCAGTATTTT. The encoded protein is CASFFGTDTQYF.

The rearrangement uses TRBV6-5 and TRBJ2-2, with D possibly being TRBD2 (6 bases). This CDR3 has 15 amino acids. Germline lookup yields CDR1 MNHEY and CDR2 SVGAGI. Trimming left V 6 bases short and J 1 base short, with 12 bases between. The CDR3 DNA reads as TGTGCCAGCAGATCGGGACTTCTGAACACCGGGGAGCTGTTTTTT. It translates to CASRSGLLNTGELFF.

CDR3 in DNA: TGTGCCAGCGGTCTGACACGGGAGACCCAGTACTTC. It specifies CASGLTRETQYF. This rearrangement joins TRBV27 to TRBJ2-5; the D is unclear. Per the germline V gene, CDR1 is MNHEY and CDR2 is SMNVEV (reference sequence). The length of the CDR3 is 12 residues. Trimming stripped 8 bases from V and 5 bases from J, with 12 bases between.

V usage is TRBV7-2 and J usage is TRBJ1-1; TRBD1 matches 7 bases. The CDR3 covers 15 residues. The trim removed 5 bases at V and 0 bases at J, leaving 6 bases unmatched. Germline V gene sequence: CDR1 SGHTA, CDR2 FQGNSA. DNA for the CDR3: TGTGCCAGCAGCCCAAGACAGGGAATGAACACTGAAGCTTTCTTT. Translating gives CASSPRQGMNTEAFF.

This clone has a handful of counts. This chain links TRBV5-1 with TRBJ2-7, with D perhaps matching TRBD2 (6 bases). The CDR3 sequence is 15 residues long. Germline-derived CDR1 and CDR2 are SGHRS and YFSETQ. Between the trimmed V and J ends, which lost 0 bases and 3 bases, there was a span of 13 bases. CDR3 in DNA: TGCGCCAGCAGCTTGGGGAGGGGCGAAGGCTACGAGCAGTACTTC. This codes for CASSLGRGEGYEQYF. The entire variable domain, with the rest obtained from reference TRBV5-1 and TRBJ2-7, is as follows: KAGVTQTPRYLIKTRGQQVTLSCSPISGHRSVSWYQQTPGQGLQFLFEYFSETQRNKGNFPGRFSGRQFSNSRSEMNVSTLELGDSALYLCASSLGRGEGYEQYFGPGTRLTVT.

The chain couples TRBV2 to TRBJ1-4; D not resolved. Between the trimmed V and J ends, which lost 3 bases and 2 bases, there was a span of 10 bases. The CDR3 sequence is 15 residues long. The germline V gene encodes CDR1 SNHLY and CDR2 FYNNEI. The CDR3 sequence is CASSELWETNEKLFF. The CDR3 DNA is TGTGCCAGCAGTGAGTTGTGGGAGACTAATGAAAAACTGTTTTTT.

V usage is TRBV7-2 and J usage is TRBJ2-5; D call uncertain. V was pared by 4 bases and J by 5 bases, with 5 bases between. Germline assignment: CDR1 SGHTA and CDR2 FQGNSA. The CDR3 is 11 residues long. The DNA of the CDR3 is TGTGCCAGCAGCTCCCGGGAGACCCAGTACTTC. The encoded protein is CASSSRETQYF.

The table lists this clone with a count of one. V is TRBV4-3 and J is TRBJ1-4; 10 nucleotides line up with TRBD1. Trimming cost V 0 bases and J 5 bases; bases outside gene matches: 3. Germline V gene sequence: CDR1 LGHNA, CDR2 YSLEER. The CDR3 consists of 16 residues. In DNA form, the CDR3 reads TGCGCCAGCAGCCAAGAGAAGGACAGGGGGAATGAAAAACTGTTTTTT. This translates into CASSQEKDRGNEKLFF.